A single sample gave rise to the 18 T cell receptor beta chains below, sequenced in a study of blood T cell repertoires in COVID-19. TCRdb keeps only in-frame clones here, not all; method: immunoSEQ multiplex PCR. The sample has some 130,000 clones, approximately 80% seen once. The material sequenced was peripheral blood. These receptors came from a woman between 50 and 59 years old with acute or convalescent COVID-19.

The rearrangement uses TRBV27 and TRBJ2-2; 10 bases fit TRBD2. CDR1 and CDR2 from the germline V gene are MNHEY and SMNVEV (reference sequence). V lost 5 bases, J lost 6 bases, and 9 bases stayed unmatched. The CDR3 loop spans 16 amino acids. Here the CDR3 DNA reads TGTGCCAGCAGTACCCAGAGCGGGGGGGCTCCCGGGGAGCTGTTTTTT. It is translated as CASSTQSGGAPGELFF.

This rearrangement joins TRBV2 to TRBJ1-1; D is uncertain. The CDR3 spans 14 residues. Germline V CDR1 and CDR2: SNHLY, FYNNEI. V lost 4 bases, J lost 1 base, and 10 bases lay in between. CDR3 loop: CASSAQGENTEAFF. In DNA form, the CDR3 reads TGTGCCAGCAGTGCCCAAGGAGAGAACACTGAAGCTTTCTTT.

The V call is TRBV9, the J call TRBJ1-2; tentative D call: TRBD1 (6 bases). The CDR3 extends over 13 amino acids. The V end was cut by 4 bases, the J end by 7 bases, with 14 bases between. The germline V gene has CDR1 SGDLS and CDR2 YYNGEE. The CDR3 loop reads CASSSRTASGYTF. The CDR3 DNA is TGTGCCAGCAGCTCCCGGACAGCCTCTGGCTACACCTTC.

This chain links TRBV7-8 with TRBJ1-1; the D gene is possibly TRBD1 (5 bases). Trimming removed 1 base at V and 5 bases at J, with 14 bases between. Germline values: CDR1 SGHVS, CDR2 FQNEAQ. The CDR3 contains 15 residues. The CDR3 here is CASSLEGATRTEAFF. CDR3 bases: TGTGCCAGCAGCTTAGAAGGGGCCACGAGGACTGAAGCTTTCTTT. Variable domain in full (rest from reference TRBV7-8 and TRBJ1-1): GAGVSQSPRYKVAKRGQDVALRCDPISGHVSLFWYQQALGQGPEFLTYFQNEAQLDKSGLPSDRFFAERPEGSVSTLKIQRTQQEDSAVYLCASSLEGATRTEAFFGQGTRLTVV.

The genes are TRBV11-2 and TRBJ2-1, with TRBD1 matching 9 bases. The CDR3 spans 13 residues. Germline values: CDR1 SGHAT, CDR2 FQNNGV. After removal of 5 bases from V and 8 bases from J, the junction contained 4 bases not matched to a gene. CDR3 in DNA: TGTGCCAGCAGCCTCAGACAGGGGGATGAGCAGTTCTTC. This encodes CASSLRQGDEQFF. Looking up the rest from reference TRBV11-2 and TRBJ2-1 gives the full variable domain: EAGVAQSPRYKIIEKRQSVAFWCNPISGHATLYWYQQILGQGPKLLIQFQNNGVVDDSQLPKDRFSAERLKGVDSTLKIQPAKLEDSAVYLCASSLRQGDEQFFGPGTRLTVL.

The chain recombines TRBV5-1 with TRBJ2-1; D ambiguous. The CDR3 consists of 13 residues. With 4 bases removed from V and 7 bases from J, the gap between germline ends came to 12 bases. CDR1 is SGHRS, CDR2 YFSETQ, per germline. CDR3: CASSPEVENEQFF. The CDR3 DNA sequence: TGCGCCAGCAGCCCCGAGGTAGAAAATGAGCAGTTCTTC.

The gene calls are TRBV14 and TRBJ1-2, with 8 nucleotides matching TRBD1. This CDR3 has 15 amino acids. The V gene's germline CDR1 is SGHDN and CDR2 FVKESK. J gave up 8 bases and V 4 bases, and 12 bases lay outside the gene matches. The CDR3 is CASSPIDRGRIGYTF. Written as DNA, the CDR3 is TGTGCCAGCAGCCCCATCGACAGGGGACGCATAGGCTACACCTTC.

The chain combines TRBV11-2 with TRBJ2-1, with a tentative D call TRBD2 (5 bases). Between the trimmed V and J ends, which lost 0 bases and 5 bases, there was a span of 14 bases. This CDR3 has 16 residues. Germline CDR1 reads SGHAT; CDR2 reads FQNNGV. The CDR3 region is CASSLDPASFHNEQFF. CDR3 bases: TGTGCCAGCAGCTTAGATCCAGCTAGCTTCCACAATGAGCAGTTCTTC.

This chain joins TRBV18 and TRBJ1-3; D possibly corresponds to TRBD1 (6 bases). Between the trimmed V and J ends, which lost 3 bases and 0 bases, there was a span of 15 bases. This CDR3 comprises 17 residues. Germline CDR1 is KGHSH and CDR2 is LQKENI. This chain's CDR3 is CASSPAGQSSSGNTIYF. For the CDR3, the DNA is TGTGCCAGCTCACCCGCTGGACAGTCTAGCTCTGGAAACACCATATATTTT.

The rearrangement joins TRBV19 to TRBJ1-2; 8 bases agree with TRBD1. The CDR3 runs to 15 residues. CDR1 and CDR2 from the germline V gene are LNHDA and SQIVND (reference sequence). The junction had 9 bases not matched to a gene; V was cut back by 9 bases and J by 0 bases. The CDR3 bases are TGTGCCAGCCTCCGGGACAGGAACTCTAACTATGGCTACACCTTC. Encoded protein: CASLRDRNSNYGYTF.

The V and J genes are TRBV6-1 and TRBJ1-1; D remains ambiguous. The V and J ends lost 0 bases and 2 bases respectively, with 10 bases between them. This CDR3 spans 15 amino acids. Germline V gene data show CDR1 as MNHNS and CDR2 as SASEGT. Here the CDR3 reads CASSEASRYNTEAFF. DNA for the CDR3: TGTGCCAGCAGTGAAGCCTCGCGGTACAACACTGAAGCTTTCTTT.

J is TRBJ2-1 and V is TRBV24-1; D gene ambiguous. V dropped 4 bases and J dropped 2 bases, with 8 bases sitting between them. The length of the CDR3 is 14 residues. CDR1 is KGHDR, CDR2 SFDVKD, per germline. DNA of the CDR3: TGTGCCACCAGTGAGGGCAGGACCTACAATGAGCAGTTCTTC. This gives the protein CATSEGRTYNEQFF.

The chain is built from TRBV18 and TRBJ1-6; D remains ambiguous. The CDR3 spans 13 residues. Germline CDR1 KGHSH, CDR2 LQKENI. The germline V and J ends were trimmed by 5 bases and 9 bases, with 11 bases remaining between them. The CDR3 region is CASSKPGSSPLHF. The CDR3 DNA is TGTGCCAGCTCAAAGCCAGGCTCTTCACCCCTCCACTTT.

This sequence joins TRBV3-1 (or the pseudogene TRBV3-2) and TRBJ1-2; D gene uncertain. There are 12 residues in the CDR3. From germline, CDR1 is LGHDT and CDR2 YNNKEL (reference sequence). V was clipped by 1 base and J by 8 bases, with 8 bases between them. DNA for the CDR3: TGTGCCAGCAGCCAAGGGAGTTTGGGCTACACCTTC. Translated, it gives CASSQGSLGYTF.

V and J are TRBV28 and TRBJ2-6; no clear D gene. Germline loops: CDR1 MDHEN, CDR2 SYDVKM. The ends were cut back, 10 bases at V and 2 bases at J, with 9 bases in the middle. This CDR3 has 13 amino acids. DNA of the CDR3: TGTGCCACCACTCAAGCTGGGGCCAACGTCCTGACTTTC. Amino acid sequence: CATTQAGANVLTF. Variable domain in full (rest from reference TRBV28 and TRBJ2-6): DVKVTQSSRYLVKRTGEKVFLECVQDMDHENMFWYRQDPGLGLRLIYFSYDVKMKEKGDIPEGYSVSREKKERFSLILESASTNQTSMYLCATTQAGANVLTFGAGSRLTVL.

This clone was seen just once. The V call is TRBV10-3, the J call TRBJ1-2, with a tentative D call TRBD1 (6 bases). Germline CDR1 ENHRY, CDR2 SYGVKD. The CDR3 runs to 16 residues. The V end lost 0 bases, the J end lost 0 bases, and 11 bases lay between the germline ends. Written as DNA, the CDR3 is TGTGCCATCAGTGAGTCGCGACAGGACTCTAACTATGGCTACACCTTC. It encodes CAISESRQDSNYGYTF.

The chain carries TRBV4-1 and TRBJ1-6; D gene ambiguous. This CDR3 region has 14 residues. V dropped 0 bases and J dropped 9 bases, with 9 bases sitting between them. The germline gives CDR1 MGHRA, CDR2 YSYEKL. The CDR3 DNA is TGCGCCAGCAGCCAAGATCTGGCAATTTCACCCCTCCACTTT. This codes for CASSQDLAISPLHF.

Concerning this clone itself: A read error may produce the germline difference seen at one junction end. The chain is built from TRBV12-3 or TRBV12-4 and TRBJ1-6; D gene ambiguous. This CDR3 region has 12 residues. CDR3 amino acids: CASSIALSPLHF. The CDR3 bases are TGTGCCAGCAGTATAGCCCTTTCACCCCTCCACTTT.